This TCR beta chain was sequenced during a study of blood T cell repertoires in COVID-19. Overall study context: Samples of COVID-19 (acute and convalescent) were obtained from the United States, Italy and Spain. T cells, B-cell-depleted T cells, or PBMCs provided the cDNA or gDNA that served as material.

Original methodology: For nucleated cells, counts were estimated from reference gene primer amplification. This table comes from immunoSEQ multiplex PCR, and its TCRdb copy is limited to in-frame clones, with some not included. Clonal size and the V and J genes are those of that table, whereas D and trimming came from the DNA. The data contain approximately 280,000 clones, roughly 89% of them singletons. The CDR3 runs 16 residues. Germline CDR1 is WNHNN and CDR2 is SYGVQD (reference sequence). The trim removed 3 bases at V and 7 bases at J, leaving 9 bases unmatched. The clonotype comes from a man aged 35-49 years with acute or convalescent COVID-19. V gene TRBV10-1 combines with J gene TRBJ2-2, with TRBD1 matching over 9 bases. The sample consisted of peripheral blood. In nucleotides, the CDR3 is TGCGCCAGCAGTGACTCGGACAGGGGTAGCGGCGGGGAGCTGTTTTTT. It encodes CASSDSDRGSGGELFF.